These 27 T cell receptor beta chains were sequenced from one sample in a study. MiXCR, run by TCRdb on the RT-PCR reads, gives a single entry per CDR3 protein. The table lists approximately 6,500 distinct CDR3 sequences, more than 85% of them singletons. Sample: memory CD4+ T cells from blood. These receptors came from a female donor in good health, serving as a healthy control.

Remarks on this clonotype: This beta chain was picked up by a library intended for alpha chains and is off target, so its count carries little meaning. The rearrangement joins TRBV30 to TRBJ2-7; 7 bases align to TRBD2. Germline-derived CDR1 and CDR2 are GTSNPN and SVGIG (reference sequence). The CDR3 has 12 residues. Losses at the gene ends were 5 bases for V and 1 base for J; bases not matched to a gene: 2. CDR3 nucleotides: TGTGCCTGGGGACTAGAGTCCTACGAGCAGTACTTC. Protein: CAWGLESYEQYF.

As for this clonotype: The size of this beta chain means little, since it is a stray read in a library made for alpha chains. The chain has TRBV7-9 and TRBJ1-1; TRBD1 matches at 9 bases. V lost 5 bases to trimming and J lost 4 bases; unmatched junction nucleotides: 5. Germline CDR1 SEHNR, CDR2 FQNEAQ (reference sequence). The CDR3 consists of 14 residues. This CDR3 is CASSPAGQGTEAFF. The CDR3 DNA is TGTGCCAGCAGCCCCGCGGGACAGGGCACTGAAGCTTTCTTT.

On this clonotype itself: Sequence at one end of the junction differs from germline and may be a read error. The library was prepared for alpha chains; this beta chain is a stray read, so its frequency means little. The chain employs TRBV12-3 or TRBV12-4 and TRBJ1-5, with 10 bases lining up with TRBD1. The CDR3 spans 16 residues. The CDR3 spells CASSLARQGASQPQHF. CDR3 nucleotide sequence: TGTGCCAGCAGCTTAGCGCGACAGGGGGCTAGTCAGCCCCAGCATTTT.

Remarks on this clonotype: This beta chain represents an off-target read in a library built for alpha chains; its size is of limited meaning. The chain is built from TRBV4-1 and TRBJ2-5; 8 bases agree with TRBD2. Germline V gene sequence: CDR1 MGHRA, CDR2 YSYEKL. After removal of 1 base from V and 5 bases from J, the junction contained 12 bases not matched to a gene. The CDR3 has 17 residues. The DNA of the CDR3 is TGCGCCAGCAGCCAAGGCTTACTAGCGGTCGTCCGGGAGACCCAGTACTTC. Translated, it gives CASSQGLLAVVRETQYF.

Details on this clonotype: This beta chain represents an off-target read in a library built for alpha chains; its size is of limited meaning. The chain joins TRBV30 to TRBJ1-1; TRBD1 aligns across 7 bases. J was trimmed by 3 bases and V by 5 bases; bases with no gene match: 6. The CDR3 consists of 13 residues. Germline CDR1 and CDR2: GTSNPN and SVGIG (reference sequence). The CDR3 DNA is TGTGCCTGGGAACAGGGGCGCTACACTGAAGCTTTCTTT. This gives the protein CAWEQGRYTEAFF. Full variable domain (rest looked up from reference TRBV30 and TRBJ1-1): SQTIHQWPATLVQPVGSPLSLECTVEGTSNPNLYWYRQAAGRGLQLLFYSVGIGQISSEVPQNLSASRPQDRQFILSSKKLLLSDSGFYLCAWEQGRYTEAFFGQGTRLTVV.

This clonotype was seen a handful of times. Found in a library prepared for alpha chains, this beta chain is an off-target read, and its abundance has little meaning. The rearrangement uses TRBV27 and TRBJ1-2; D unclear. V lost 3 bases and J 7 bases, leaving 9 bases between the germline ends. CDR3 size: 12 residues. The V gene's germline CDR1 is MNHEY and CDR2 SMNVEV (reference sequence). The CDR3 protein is CASSFSGFGYTF. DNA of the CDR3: TGTGCCAGCAGTTTTTCGGGGTTTGGCTACACCTTC.

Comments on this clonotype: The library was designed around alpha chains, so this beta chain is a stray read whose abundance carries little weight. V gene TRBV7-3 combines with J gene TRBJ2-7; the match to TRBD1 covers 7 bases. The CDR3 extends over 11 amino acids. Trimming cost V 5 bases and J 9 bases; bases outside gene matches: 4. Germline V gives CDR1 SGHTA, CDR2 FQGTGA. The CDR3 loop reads CASSEGQMQYF. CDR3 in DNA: TGTGCCAGCAGCGAGGGACAGATGCAGTACTTC.

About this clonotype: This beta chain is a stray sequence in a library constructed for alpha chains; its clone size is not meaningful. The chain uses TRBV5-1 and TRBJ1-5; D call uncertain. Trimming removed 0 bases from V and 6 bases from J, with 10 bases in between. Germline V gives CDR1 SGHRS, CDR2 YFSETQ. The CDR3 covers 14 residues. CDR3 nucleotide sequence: TGCGCCAGCAGCTTGGTTCCAGGTACTCAGCCCCAGCATTTT. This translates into CASSLVPGTQPQHF.

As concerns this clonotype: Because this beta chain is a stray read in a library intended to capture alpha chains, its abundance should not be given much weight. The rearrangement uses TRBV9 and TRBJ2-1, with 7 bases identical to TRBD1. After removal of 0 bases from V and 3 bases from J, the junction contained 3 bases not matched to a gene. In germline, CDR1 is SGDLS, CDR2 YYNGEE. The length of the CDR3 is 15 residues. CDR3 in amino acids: CASSVDQGDYNEQFF. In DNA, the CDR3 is TGTGCCAGCAGCGTAGATCAGGGGGACTACAATGAGCAGTTCTTC.

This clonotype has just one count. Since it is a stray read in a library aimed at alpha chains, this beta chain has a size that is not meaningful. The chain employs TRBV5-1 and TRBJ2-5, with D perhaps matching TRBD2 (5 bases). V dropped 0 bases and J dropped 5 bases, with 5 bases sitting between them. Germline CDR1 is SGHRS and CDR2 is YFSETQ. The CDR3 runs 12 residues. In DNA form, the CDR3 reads TGCGCCAGCAGCTTGGCGGGGGAGACCCAGTACTTC. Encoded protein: CASSLAGETQYF.

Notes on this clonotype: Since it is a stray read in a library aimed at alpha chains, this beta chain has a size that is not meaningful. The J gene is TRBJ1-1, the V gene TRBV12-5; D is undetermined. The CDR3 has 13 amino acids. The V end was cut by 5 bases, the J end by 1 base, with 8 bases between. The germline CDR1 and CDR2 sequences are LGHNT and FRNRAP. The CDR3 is CASGPDTNTEAFF. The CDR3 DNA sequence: TGTGCTAGTGGTCCAGATACGAACACTGAAGCTTTCTTT.

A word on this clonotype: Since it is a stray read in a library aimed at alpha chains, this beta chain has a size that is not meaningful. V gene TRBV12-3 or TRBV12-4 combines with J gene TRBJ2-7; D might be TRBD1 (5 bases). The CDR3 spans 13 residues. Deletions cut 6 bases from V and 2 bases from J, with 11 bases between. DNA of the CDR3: TGTGCCAGCAGCCCCCAGACAGCCTACGAGCAGTACTTC. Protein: CASSPQTAYEQYF.

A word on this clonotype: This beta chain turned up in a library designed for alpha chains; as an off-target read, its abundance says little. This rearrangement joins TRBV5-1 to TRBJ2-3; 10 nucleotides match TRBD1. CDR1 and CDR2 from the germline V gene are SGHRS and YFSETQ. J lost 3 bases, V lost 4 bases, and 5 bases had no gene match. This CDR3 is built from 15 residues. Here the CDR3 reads CASSIGQGGTDTQYF. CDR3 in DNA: TGCGCCAGCAGCATCGGACAGGGGGGAACAGATACGCAGTATTTT.

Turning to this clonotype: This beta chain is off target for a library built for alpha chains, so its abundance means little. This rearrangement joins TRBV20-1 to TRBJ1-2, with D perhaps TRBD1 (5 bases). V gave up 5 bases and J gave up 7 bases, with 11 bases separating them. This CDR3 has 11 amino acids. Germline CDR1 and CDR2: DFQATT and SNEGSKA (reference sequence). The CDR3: CSARLGGGYTF. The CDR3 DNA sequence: TGCAGTGCTCGCCTCGGGGGTGGCTACACCTTC.

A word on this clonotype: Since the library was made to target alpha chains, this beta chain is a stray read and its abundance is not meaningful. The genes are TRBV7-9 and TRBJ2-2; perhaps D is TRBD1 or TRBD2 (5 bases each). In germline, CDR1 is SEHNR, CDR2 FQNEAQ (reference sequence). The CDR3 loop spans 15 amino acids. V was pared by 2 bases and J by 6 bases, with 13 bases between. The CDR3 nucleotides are TGTGCCAGCAGCTTACAGGGTCCGGAGGCCGGGGAGCTGTTTTTT. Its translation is CASSLQGPEAGELFF.

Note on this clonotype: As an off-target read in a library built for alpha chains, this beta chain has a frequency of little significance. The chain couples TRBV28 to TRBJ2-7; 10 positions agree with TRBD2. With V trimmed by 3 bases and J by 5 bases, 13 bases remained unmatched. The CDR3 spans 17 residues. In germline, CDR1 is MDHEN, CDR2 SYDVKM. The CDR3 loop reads CASSFRDSGTSVHEQYF. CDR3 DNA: TGTGCCAGCAGTTTTAGGGATTCCGGGACTAGCGTGCACGAGCAGTACTTC.

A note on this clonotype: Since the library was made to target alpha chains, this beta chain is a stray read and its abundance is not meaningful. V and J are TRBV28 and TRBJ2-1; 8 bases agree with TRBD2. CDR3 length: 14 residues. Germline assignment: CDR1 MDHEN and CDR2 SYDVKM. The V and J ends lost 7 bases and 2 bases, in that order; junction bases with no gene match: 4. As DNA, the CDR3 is TGTGCCAGCAATAGCGGGACCGCCTACAATGAGCAGTTCTTC. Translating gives CASNSGTAYNEQFF.

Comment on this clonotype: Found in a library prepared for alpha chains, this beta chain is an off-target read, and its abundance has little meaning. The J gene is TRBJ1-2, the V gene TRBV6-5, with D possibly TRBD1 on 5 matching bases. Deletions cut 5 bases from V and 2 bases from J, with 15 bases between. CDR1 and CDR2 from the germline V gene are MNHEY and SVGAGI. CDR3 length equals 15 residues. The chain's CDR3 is CASSADSTPNYGYTF. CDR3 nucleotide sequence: TGTGCCAGCAGTGCCGACAGCACACCCAACTATGGCTACACCTTC.

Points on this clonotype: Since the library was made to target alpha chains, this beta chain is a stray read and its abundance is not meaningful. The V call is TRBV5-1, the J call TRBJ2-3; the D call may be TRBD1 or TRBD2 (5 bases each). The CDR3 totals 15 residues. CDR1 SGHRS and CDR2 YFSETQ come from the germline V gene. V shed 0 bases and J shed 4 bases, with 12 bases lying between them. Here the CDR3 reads CASSLGGALADTQYF. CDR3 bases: TGCGCCAGCAGCTTGGGAGGGGCCTTAGCAGATACGCAGTATTTT.

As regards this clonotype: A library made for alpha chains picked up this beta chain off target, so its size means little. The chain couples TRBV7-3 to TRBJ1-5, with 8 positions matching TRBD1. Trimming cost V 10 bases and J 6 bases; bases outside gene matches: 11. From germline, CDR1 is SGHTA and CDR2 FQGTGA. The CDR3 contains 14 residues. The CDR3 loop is CAIQGADRFQPQHF. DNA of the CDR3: TGTGCCATCCAGGGGGCGGACAGGTTTCAGCCCCAGCATTTT.

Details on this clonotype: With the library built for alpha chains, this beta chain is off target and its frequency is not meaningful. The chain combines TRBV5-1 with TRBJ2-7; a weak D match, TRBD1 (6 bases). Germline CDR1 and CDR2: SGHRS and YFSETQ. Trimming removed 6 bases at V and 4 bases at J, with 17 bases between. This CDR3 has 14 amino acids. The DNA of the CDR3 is TGCGCCAGCACTGACACCGGGACACAATACGAGCAGTACTTC. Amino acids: CASTDTGTQYEQYF.

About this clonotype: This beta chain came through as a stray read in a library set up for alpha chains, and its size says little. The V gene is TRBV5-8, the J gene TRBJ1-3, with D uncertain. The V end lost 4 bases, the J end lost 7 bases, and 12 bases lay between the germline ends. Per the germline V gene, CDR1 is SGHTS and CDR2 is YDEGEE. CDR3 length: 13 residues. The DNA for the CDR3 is TGTGCCAGCAGCCTTGGACCTGTCAACACCATATATTTT. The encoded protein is CASSLGPVNTIYF.

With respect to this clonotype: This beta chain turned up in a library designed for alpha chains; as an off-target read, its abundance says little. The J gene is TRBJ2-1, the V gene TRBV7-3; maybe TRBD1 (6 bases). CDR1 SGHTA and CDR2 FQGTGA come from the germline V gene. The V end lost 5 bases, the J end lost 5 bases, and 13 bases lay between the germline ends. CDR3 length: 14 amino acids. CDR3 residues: CASSPTGNDNEQFF. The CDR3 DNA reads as TGTGCCAGCAGCCCCACAGGGAACGACAATGAGCAGTTCTTC.

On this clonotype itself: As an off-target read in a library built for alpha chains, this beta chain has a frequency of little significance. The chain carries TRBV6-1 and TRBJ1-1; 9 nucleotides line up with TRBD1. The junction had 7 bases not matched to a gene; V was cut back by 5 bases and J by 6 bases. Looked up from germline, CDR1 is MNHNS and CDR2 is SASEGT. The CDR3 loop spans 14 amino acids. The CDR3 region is CASSPRTGDAEAFF. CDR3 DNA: TGTGCCAGCAGTCCCCGGACAGGGGACGCTGAAGCTTTCTTT.

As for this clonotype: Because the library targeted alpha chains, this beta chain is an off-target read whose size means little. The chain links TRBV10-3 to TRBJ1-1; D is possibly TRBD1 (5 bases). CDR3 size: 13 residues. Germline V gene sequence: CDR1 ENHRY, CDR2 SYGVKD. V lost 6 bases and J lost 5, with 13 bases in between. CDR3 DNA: TGTGCCATCAGCTCCCCAGGGCTGACTGAAGCTTTCTTT. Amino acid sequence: CAISSPGLTEAFF.

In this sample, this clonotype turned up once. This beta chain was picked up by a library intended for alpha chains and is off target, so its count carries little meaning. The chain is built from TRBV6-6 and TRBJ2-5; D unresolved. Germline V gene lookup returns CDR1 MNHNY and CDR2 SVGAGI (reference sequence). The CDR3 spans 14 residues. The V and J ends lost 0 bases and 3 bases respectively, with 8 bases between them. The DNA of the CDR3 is TGTGCCAGCAGTTACTCGGGTGCAGAAGAGACCCAGTACTTC. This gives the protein CASSYSGAEETQYF.

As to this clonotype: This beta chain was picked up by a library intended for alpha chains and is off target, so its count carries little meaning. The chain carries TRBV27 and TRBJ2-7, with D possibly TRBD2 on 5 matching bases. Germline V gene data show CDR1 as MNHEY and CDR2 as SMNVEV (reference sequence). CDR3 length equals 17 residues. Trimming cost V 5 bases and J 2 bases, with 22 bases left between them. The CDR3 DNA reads TGTGCCAGCAGTAGCCGGGGATTGGGCTGGAAAGCCTACGAGCAGTACTTC. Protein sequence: CASSSRGLGWKAYEQYF.